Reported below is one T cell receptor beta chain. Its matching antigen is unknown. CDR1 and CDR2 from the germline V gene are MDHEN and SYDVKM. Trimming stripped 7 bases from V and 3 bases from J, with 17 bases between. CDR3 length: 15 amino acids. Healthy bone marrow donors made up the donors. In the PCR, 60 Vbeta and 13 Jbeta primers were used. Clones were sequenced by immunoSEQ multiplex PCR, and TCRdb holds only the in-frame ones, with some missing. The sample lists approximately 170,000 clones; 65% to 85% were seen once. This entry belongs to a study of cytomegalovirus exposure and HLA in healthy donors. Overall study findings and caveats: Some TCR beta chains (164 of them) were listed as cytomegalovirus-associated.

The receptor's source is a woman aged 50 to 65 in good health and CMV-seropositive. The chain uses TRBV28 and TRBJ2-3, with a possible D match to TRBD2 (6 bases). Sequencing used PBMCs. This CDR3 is CASTRTTEGTDTQYF. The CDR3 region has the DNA TGTGCCAGCACCCGGACTACCGAGGGGACAGATACGCAGTATTTT.